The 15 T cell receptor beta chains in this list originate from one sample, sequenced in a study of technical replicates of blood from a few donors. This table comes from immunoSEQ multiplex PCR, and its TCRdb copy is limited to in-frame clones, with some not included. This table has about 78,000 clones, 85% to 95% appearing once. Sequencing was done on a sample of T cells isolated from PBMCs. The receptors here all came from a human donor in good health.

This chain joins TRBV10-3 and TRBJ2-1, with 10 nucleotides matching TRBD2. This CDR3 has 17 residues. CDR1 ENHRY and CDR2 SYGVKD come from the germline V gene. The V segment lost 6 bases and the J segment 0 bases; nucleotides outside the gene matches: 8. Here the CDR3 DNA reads TGTGCCATCAGAAGTGAGGGACTAGCGAGCTCCTACAATGAGCAGTTCTTC. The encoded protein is CAIRSEGLASSYNEQFF.

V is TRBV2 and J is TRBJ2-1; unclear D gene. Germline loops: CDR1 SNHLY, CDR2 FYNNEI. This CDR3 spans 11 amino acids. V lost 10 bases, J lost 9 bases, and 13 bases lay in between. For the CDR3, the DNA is TGTGCCACTAGTGGGTCATTTGAGCAGTTCTTC. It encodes CATSGSFEQFF.

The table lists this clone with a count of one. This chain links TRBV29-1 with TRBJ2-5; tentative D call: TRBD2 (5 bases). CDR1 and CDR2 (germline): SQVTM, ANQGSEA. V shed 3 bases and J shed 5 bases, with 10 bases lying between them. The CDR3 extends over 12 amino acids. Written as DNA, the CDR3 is TGCAGCGTTGAGAGGGAATTTGAGACCCAGTACTTC. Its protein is CSVEREFETQYF.

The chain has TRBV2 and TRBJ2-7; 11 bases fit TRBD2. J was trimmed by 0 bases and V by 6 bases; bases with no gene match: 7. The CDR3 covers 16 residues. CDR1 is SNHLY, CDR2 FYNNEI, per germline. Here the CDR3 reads CASRGTSGINSYEQYF. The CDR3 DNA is TGTGCCAGCAGAGGGACTAGCGGAATCAACTCCTACGAGCAGTACTTC.

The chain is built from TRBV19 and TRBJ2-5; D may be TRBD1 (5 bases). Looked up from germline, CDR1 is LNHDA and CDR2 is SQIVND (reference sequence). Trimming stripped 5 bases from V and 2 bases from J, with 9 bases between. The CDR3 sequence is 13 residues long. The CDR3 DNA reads TGTGCCAGTAGTCTTCAGGGTCAAGAGACCCAGTACTTC. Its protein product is CASSLQGQETQYF.

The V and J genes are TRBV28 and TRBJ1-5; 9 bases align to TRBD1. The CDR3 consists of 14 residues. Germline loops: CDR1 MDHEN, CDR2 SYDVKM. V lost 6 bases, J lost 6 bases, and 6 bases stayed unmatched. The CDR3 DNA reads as TGTGCCAGCAGATGGGGACAGGGTAGTCAGCCCCAGCATTTT. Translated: CASRWGQGSQPQHF.

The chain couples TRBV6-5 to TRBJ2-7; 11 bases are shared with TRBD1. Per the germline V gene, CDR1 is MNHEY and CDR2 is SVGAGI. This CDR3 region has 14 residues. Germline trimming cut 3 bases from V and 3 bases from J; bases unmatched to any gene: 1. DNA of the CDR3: TGTGCCAGCAGTTATGGGACAGGGGGCTACGAGCAGTACTTC. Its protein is CASSYGTGGYEQYF.

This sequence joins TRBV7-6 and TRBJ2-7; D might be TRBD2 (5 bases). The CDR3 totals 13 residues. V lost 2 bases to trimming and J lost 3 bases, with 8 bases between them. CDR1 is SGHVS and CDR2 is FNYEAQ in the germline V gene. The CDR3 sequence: CASSLLGGYEQYF. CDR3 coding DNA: TGTGCCAGCAGCTTACTAGGAGGCTACGAGCAGTACTTC.

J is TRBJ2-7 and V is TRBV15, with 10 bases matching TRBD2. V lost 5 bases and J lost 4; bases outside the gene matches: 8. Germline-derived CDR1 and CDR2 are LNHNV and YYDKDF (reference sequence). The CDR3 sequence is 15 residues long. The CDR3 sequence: CATSPTGTSVYEQYF. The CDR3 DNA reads TGTGCCACCAGCCCTACCGGGACTAGCGTATACGAGCAGTACTTC.

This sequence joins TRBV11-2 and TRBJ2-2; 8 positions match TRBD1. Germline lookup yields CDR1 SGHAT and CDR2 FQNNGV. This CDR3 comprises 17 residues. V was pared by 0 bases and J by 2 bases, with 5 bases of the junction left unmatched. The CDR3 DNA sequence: TGTGCCAGCAGCTTAGAATCGGCAGGGGGCAACACCGGGGAGCTGTTTTTT. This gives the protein CASSLESAGGNTGELFF.

The CDR3 here is CASSPGRNTEAFF. Written as DNA, the CDR3 is TGTGCCAGCTCACCAGGCAGGAACACTGAAGCTTTCTTT. The chain has TRBV18 and TRBJ1-1; D uncertain. In germline, CDR1 is KGHSH, CDR2 LQKENI. V dropped 2 bases and J dropped 1 base, with 5 bases sitting between them. There are 13 residues in the CDR3.

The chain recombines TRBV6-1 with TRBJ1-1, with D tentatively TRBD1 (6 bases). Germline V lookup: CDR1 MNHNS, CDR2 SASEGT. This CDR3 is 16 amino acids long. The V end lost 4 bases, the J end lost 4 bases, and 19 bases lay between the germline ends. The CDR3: CASSGPLGGRFTEAFF. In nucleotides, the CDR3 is TGTGCCAGCAGTGGTCCGTTGGGGGGGCGCTTCACTGAAGCTTTCTTT.

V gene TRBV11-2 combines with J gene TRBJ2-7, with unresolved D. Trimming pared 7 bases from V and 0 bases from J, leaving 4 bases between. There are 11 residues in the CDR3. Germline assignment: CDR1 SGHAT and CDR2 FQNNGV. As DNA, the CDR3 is TGTGCCAGCATCGGCTCCTACGAGCAGTACTTC. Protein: CASIGSYEQYF.

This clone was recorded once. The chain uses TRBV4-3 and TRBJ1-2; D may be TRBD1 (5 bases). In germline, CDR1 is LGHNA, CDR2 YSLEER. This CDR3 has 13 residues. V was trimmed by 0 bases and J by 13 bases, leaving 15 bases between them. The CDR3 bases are TGCGCCAGCAGCCAAGACGATGGCAGGGTACCCACCTTC. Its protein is CASSQDDGRVPTF.

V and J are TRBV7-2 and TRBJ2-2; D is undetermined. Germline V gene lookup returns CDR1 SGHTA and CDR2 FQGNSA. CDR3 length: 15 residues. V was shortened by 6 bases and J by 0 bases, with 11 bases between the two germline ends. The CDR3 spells CASRWQSANTGELFF. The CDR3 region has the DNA TGTGCCAGCAGGTGGCAGAGCGCGAACACCGGGGAGCTGTTTTTT.